This T cell receptor (beta chain) was sequenced in a study of blood T cell dynamics during melanoma immunotherapy. Between the trimmed V and J ends, which lost 1 base and 3 bases, there was a span of 4 bases. CDR3 size: 11 residues. Germline CDR1 reads GTSNPN; CDR2 reads SVGIG (reference sequence). Method: immunoSEQ multiplex PCR; TCRdb's copy keeps in-frame clones and lacks some. The sample has several thousand clones; about 86% are singletons. As for time point: pre-treatment baseline. This clone was counted between two and nine times. The receptor was isolated from a human donor with melanoma. This material consisted of blood, taken from a patient treated with checkpoint blockade. V is TRBV30 and J is TRBJ2-7; D remains unclear. The CDR3 protein is CAWSGFYEQYF. The CDR3 DNA follows: TGTGCCTGGAGTGGGTTCTACGAGCAGTACTTC. The full variable domain, completed using reference TRBV30 and TRBJ2-7, is SQTIHQWPATLVQPVGSPLSLECTVEGTSNPNLYWYRQAAGRGLQLLFYSVGIGQISSEVPQNLSASRPQDRQFILSSKKLLLSDSGFYLCAWSGFYEQYFGPGTRLTVT.